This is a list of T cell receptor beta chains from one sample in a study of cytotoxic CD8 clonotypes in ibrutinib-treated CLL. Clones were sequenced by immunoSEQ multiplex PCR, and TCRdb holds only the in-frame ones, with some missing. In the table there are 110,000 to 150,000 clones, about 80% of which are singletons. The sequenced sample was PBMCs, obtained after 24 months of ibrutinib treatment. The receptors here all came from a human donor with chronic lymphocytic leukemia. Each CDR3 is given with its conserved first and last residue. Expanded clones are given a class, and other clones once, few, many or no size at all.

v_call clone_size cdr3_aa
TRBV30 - CAWSVMGAAAGANVLTF
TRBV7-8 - CASSLSLNNEQFF
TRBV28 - CASSPPGPGGETQYF
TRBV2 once CASTLGGQQETQYF
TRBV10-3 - CAISTGTSGFVTLYEQYF
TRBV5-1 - CASSWDRMMNTEAFF
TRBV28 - CASSLWTGASGNTIYF
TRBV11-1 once CAAGRGNEQYF
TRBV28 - CASSPRPGQVHHNEQFF
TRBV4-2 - CASSQGQGTYEQYF
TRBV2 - CASRGTSGGSNEQFF
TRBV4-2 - CASSQGGGLAAQETQYF
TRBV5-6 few CASSLPGAGNTIYF
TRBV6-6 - CASSYTRAPGEQYF
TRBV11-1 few CASSLQGSTGELFF
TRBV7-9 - CASSQGGHQPQHF
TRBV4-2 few CASSQVGGGNTIYF
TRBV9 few CASSVAGIGAYSYNEQFF
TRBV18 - CASSRNLQGWETQYF
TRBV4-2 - CASSLERGGTDTQYF
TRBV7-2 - CALGGVGSYNSPLHF
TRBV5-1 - CASSPVWGYQETQYF
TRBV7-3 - CASSLTLSGSSKQFF
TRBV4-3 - CASSHRQGVGNEKLFF
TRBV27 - CASSLAVAVEQFF
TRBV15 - CATSTRGVREQYF
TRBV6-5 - CASRRPWGDTQYF
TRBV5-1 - CASSASGTAGEQFF
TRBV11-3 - CASSLGSGGDTGELFF
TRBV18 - CASSPTSGGTYEQYF
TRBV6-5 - CASTWTSATDTQYF
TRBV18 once CASSLGPDNEQFF
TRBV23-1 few CASSPWGAPGETQYF
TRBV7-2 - CASLKVNTEAFF
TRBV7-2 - CASSLGVRGTGSPLHF
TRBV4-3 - CASSQGGLAGPGTDTQYF
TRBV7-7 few CASSSREGLEGQGDTEAFF
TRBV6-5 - CASSSRTVQVHEQYF
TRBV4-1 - CASSQKQGSHEQYF
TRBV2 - CASSEYRERQYF
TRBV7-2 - CASSPAAGGSSYEQYF
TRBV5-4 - CASSLVPLSTGLTEAFF
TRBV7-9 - CASSRRGRREPYF